Listed below are T cell receptor beta chains from one sample, sequenced in a study of CD8 T cells in ankylosing spondylitis. TCRdb fed the 5' RACE reads into MiXCR, producing one record per CDR3 protein. The sample has more than 250,000 distinct CDR3 sequences, roughly 12% seen once. Sequencing was performed on blood, either unsorted or a sorted T cell fraction (not recorded which). The receptor set was obtained from a female donor with ankylosing spondylitis or in good health (not recorded which). CDR3s include the opening cysteine and the closing phenylalanine or tryptophan. Each record gives: D gene, J gene, clone size, V gene, CDR3 DNA, CDR3 protein. The D gene is left open where the match is weak. Some rows have no size entry. The others give once, few or many, or a class for an expanded clone.

NA | TRBJ2-2 | NA | TRBV6-7 | TGTGCCAGCAGGTGCGCAGGCTTCAATCAGACCGACACCGGGGAGCTGTTTTTT | CASRCAGFNQTDTGELFF
TRBD1 | TRBJ1-2 | many | TRBV29-1 | TGCAGCGTCGGTACTAGTCCGGGACAGGGGCCTAACTATGGCTACACCTTC | CSVGTSPGQGPNYGYTF
TRBD2 | TRBJ2-3 | many | TRBV7-2 | TGTGCCAGCAGCCCGGGGACTAGCGGCACAGATACGCAGTATTTT | CASSPGTSGTDTQYF
TRBD1 | TRBJ1-2 | few | TRBV7-2 | TGTGCCAGCAGCTTAGCTCCACAGGGGCGAACTAACTATGGCTACACCTTC | CASSLAPQGRTNYGYTF
TRBD1 | TRBJ1-5 | few | TRBV12-3/TRBV12-4 | TGTGCCAGCAGCCTGCTAACAGGGGGCGGGCTGGGAGAGCAACCCCAGCATTTT | CASSLLTGGGLGEQPQHF
TRBD1 | TRBJ2-7 | many | TRBV20-1 | TGCAGTGCTTCCGGGGACAGGGAAACCTACGAGCAGTACTTC | CSASGDRETYEQYF
NA | TRBJ1-1 | many | TRBV20-1 | TGCAGCGCGGAAGGTAAATCCTCTGGGAGCACTGAAGCTTTCTTT | CSAEGKSSGSTEAFF
NA | TRBJ2-1 | many | TRBV14 | TGTGCCAGCAGCCGAATGCTTCAAAATGAGCAGTTCTTC | CASSRMLQNEQFF
NA | TRBJ2-3 | NA | TRBV9 | TGTGCCAGCAGCGAAGGGGGGCGTAATACGCAGTATTTT | CASSEGGRNTQYF
NA | TRBJ2-5 | many | TRBV6-6 | TGTGCCAGCAGCTTAGACAATATGGAGACCCAGTACTTC | CASSLDNMETQYF
NA | TRBJ1-5 | many | TRBV12-3/TRBV12-4 | TGTGCCAGCAGTTTACTGGGAATTAGCAATCAGCCCCAGCATTTT | CASSLLGISNQPQHF
NA | TRBJ1-2 | NA | TRBV2 | TGTGCCAGCAGTGACAAAGGACAGACCCTTCGGAACTATGGCTACACCTTC | CASSDKGQTLRNYGYTF
NA | TRBJ2-1 | many | TRBV10-2 | TGCGCCAGCATTTATTTTAATGAGCAGTTCTTC | CASIYFNEQFF
TRBD1 | TRBJ2-7 | many | TRBV5-1 | TGCGCCAGCAGCCCTTTGGGGGGACAGGCCTACGAGCAGTACTTC | CASSPLGGQAYEQYF
NA | TRBJ2-7 | many | TRBV20-1 | TGCAGTGCTAGTCCAGGGGAGAGGGTCTACGAGCAGTACTTC | CSASPGERVYEQYF
NA | TRBJ2-7 | many | TRBV10-3 | TGTGCCATCGGACTACAGACCTACGAGCAGTACTTC | CAIGLQTYEQYF
TRBD1 | TRBJ2-7 | many | TRBV5-1 | TGCGCCAGCAGCACCGGACAGGGATCCTACGAGCAGTACTTC | CASSTGQGSYEQYF
TRBD2 | TRBJ2-3 | few | TRBV28 | TGTGCCAGCAGTGGCGGGGGGGGTGGCACAGATACGCAGTATTTT | CASSGGGGGTDTQYF
NA | TRBJ2-1 | NA | TRBV20-1 | TGCAGTGCTAGAGAGGGAGTAATTGAGCAGTTCTTC | CSAREGVIEQFF
NA | TRBJ1-3 | NA | TRBV12-3/TRBV12-4 | TGTGCCAGCAGCCTAGACGCGGGCGCCTCTGGAAACACCATATATTTT | CASSLDAGASGNTIYF
NA | TRBJ2-2 | few | TRBV11-2 | TGTGCCAGCAGCCTGCGAAGGGAGCTGTTTTTT | CASSLRRELFF
TRBD1 | TRBJ1-1 | many | TRBV27 | TGTGCCAGCAGTCGCCGGACAGGGGTAGGAATGACTGAAGCTTTCTTT | CASSRRTGVGMTEAFF
TRBD2 | TRBJ2-4 | NA | TRBV20-1 | TGCAGTGCTAGAAGAGGGCTAGCGGGGGGGGAAAACATTCAGTACTTC | CSARRGLAGGENIQYF
NA | TRBJ2-7 | few | TRBV5-1 | TGCGCCAGCAGCTTGATATTGACAGATGACGAGCAGTACTTC | CASSLILTDDEQYF
NA | TRBJ2-7 | few | TRBV5-1 | TGCGCCAGCATGGCCCAGGGTGGGTACGAGCAGTACTTC | CASMAQGGYEQYF
TRBD2 | TRBJ2-1 | many | TRBV5-6 | TGTGCCAGCAGCTCCTGGGAGGCGGGAGCGTTCTTC | CASSSWEAGAFF
NA | TRBJ1-2 | many | TRBV12-3/TRBV12-4 | TGTGCCAGCAGTTTGACCCGACACGGCTACACCTTC | CASSLTRHGYTF
TRBD2 | TRBJ2-5 | many | TRBV20-1 | TGCAGTGCTAGAGATCAGGACAGGCTAGCGGGAGCAGAGACCCAGTACTTC | CSARDQDRLAGAETQYF
TRBD2 | TRBJ2-4 | few | TRBV9 | TGTGCCAGCAGCCCTCGGGTTAGCGGGAGGGCCAGAAACATTCAGTACTTC | CASSPRVSGRARNIQYF
NA | TRBJ2-7 | few | TRBV20-1 | TGCAGTGCTAGAGCTTCAGGGGTTTACGAGCAGTACTTC | CSARASGVYEQYF
NA | TRBJ1-5 | many | TRBV20-1 | TGCAGTGCTAGTTCTCCCCTGGGGAATCAGCCCCAGCATTTT | CSASSPLGNQPQHF
NA | TRBJ1-1 | many | TRBV9 | TGTGCCAGCAGCGTTGATAGCTCCACTGAAGCTTTCTTT | CASSVDSSTEAFF
TRBD1 | TRBJ2-5 | many | TRBV20-1 | TGCAGCCGGGACAGGGGGACCCAAGAGACCCAGTACTTC | CSRDRGTQETQYF
TRBD1 | TRBJ1-1 | few | TRBV20-1 | TGCAGTGTCAAACAGGGGGCAGGGGCCACTGAAGCTTTCTTT | CSVKQGAGATEAFF
NA | TRBJ2-5 | many | TRBV5-1 | TGCGCCAGCAGCGAGGACGGAATGTACCAAGAGACCCAGTACTTC | CASSEDGMYQETQYF
NA | TRBJ2-7 | NA | TRBV12-3/TRBV12-4 | TGTGCCAGCAGATTAGAGGGACACCCCTACGAGCAGTACTTC | CASRLEGHPYEQYF
TRBD2 | TRBJ2-3 | many | TRBV10-3 | TGTGCCAGCAGTGGCCGACTTACTAGCGGGGCAAGCACAGATACGCAGTATTTT | CASSGRLTSGASTDTQYF
NA | TRBJ1-2 | NA | TRBV7-9 | TGTGCCAGCAGCCTAATGGGGGGAAACTATGGCTACACCTTC | CASSLMGGNYGYTF
NA | TRBJ2-5 | many | TRBV28 | TGTGCCAGCAGTTCACCCTCCAGGACAGCTTCAGAGACCCAGTACTTC | CASSSPSRTASETQYF
NA | TRBJ1-5 | many | TRBV20-1 | TGCAGTGCTAGTCGCCCGGAGGTGAGCAATCAGCCCCAGCATTTT | CSASRPEVSNQPQHF
NA | TRBJ1-6 | many | TRBV7-2 | TGTGCCAGCAGCCAGGTGACAGGAAGCTCCTATAATTCACCCCTCCACTTT | CASSQVTGSSYNSPLHF
NA | TRBJ1-5 | many | TRBV15 | TGTGCCACCAGCCAGGGATCGAGCAATCAGCCCCAGCATTTT | CATSQGSSNQPQHF
TRBD2 | TRBJ2-1 | many | TRBV5-1 | TGCGCCAGCGTGGGACTAGAGCGGGAGCAGTTCTTC | CASVGLEREQFF
NA | TRBJ2-4 | many | TRBV27 | TGTGCCAGCAGTGACCTACTAGGAGATGAGTACTTC | CASSDLLGDEYF
NA | TRBJ1-2 | many | TRBV7-8 | TGTGCCAGCAGCTTAGACGGCAGATCCTATGGCTACACCTTC | CASSLDGRSYGYTF
TRBD1 | TRBJ1-2 | NA | TRBV10-3 | TGTGCCATCACAGGGGGGTCGGGACAGGGCGTCGGGCCTTATGGCTACACCTTC | CAITGGSGQGVGPYGYTF
NA | TRBJ2-6 | NA | TRBV5-1 | TGCGCCAGCCTATCTGGGGCCAACGTCCTGACTTTC | CASLSGANVLTF
NA | TRBJ2-1 | NA | TRBV3-1 | TGTGCCAGCAGCCCCTTGTCTACAGCCGAGCAGTCCTTC | CASSPLSTAEQSF
NA | TRBJ2-1 | NA | TRBV7-7 | TGTGCTAGCAGCTTAGATGACACACCCGGCCAGGGTGAGCAGTTCTTC | CASSLDDTPGQGEQFF
TRBD1 | TRBJ1-2 | many | TRBV29-1 | TGCAGCGTTGATAATTTGGCAGGGGGTTATTTTGGCTACACCTTC | CSVDNLAGGYFGYTF
NA | TRBJ1-5 | many | TRBV7-9 | TGTGCCAGCAGCCCGGAGGCTGGTCAGCCCCAGCATTTT | CASSPEAGQPQHF
TRBD1 | TRBJ2-5 | many | TRBV12-3/TRBV12-4 | TGTGCCAGCAGGACAGGGTTGGAAACGGAGACCCAGTACTTC | CASRTGLETETQYF
TRBD1 | TRBJ1-3 | NA | TRBV3-1 | TGTGCCAGCAGAAGGACAGGGGGCCTTATGATCTCTGGAAACACCATATATTTT | CASRRTGGLMISGNTIYF
NA | TRBJ2-1 | many | TRBV10-3 | TGTGCCACCGGTTTGGACTCCCCCTCCTACAATGAGCAGTTCTTC | CATGLDSPSYNEQFF
NA | TRBJ2-3 | many | TRBV20-1 | TGCAGTGCAAGCCCTTTAGCGGTCGGGCGTACAGATACGCAGTATTTT | CSASPLAVGRTDTQYF